In this sample, the clone carrying this TCR beta chain turned up once. Recruits, aged about 18 to 95 years, lived in 25 or so US areas. Clinical histories supplied by participants themselves formed the basis of cohort assignment. Assay: immunoSEQ multiplex PCR; the TCRdb copy retains only in-frame clones and omits some. The data show 200,000 to 250,000 clones, around 89% seen once. The sample originates from a study of blood T cell repertoires in COVID-19. Study-level information: In each case, the material was cDNA or gDNA derived from T cells, B-cell-depleted T cells, or PBMCs.

Trimming removed 1 base from V and 5 bases from J, with 22 bases in between. Looked up from germline, CDR1 is SGHKS and CDR2 is YYEKEE (reference sequence). The CDR3 consists of 19 residues. The source material was PBMCs or T cells enriched from blood (not recorded which). This receptor was taken from a woman in her 30s who had recovered from COVID-19. The chain uses TRBV5-5 and TRBJ1-6; D unclear. The CDR3: CASSLRTLRTTDNNSPLHF. CDR3 bases: TGTGCCAGCAGCTTGAGGACTCTTCGGACCACCGACAATAATTCACCCCTCCACTTT.